This T cell receptor beta chain was retrieved from a study of control samples from healthy donors and cancer patients. V was clipped by 6 bases and J by 4 bases; unmatched bases: 3. CDR1 is LNHDA, CDR2 SQIVND, per germline (reference sequence). This CDR3 is 14 amino acids long. This table comes from immunoSEQ multiplex PCR, and its TCRdb copy is limited to in-frame clones, with some not included. The table has some 130,000 clones, 85% to 95% seen once. Source material: PBMCs. The chain couples TRBV19 to TRBJ2-2; 9 nucleotides align to TRBD1. The TCR originated in a man over 45 with head and neck cancer. This CDR3 reads CASRGTGSTGELFF. The DNA for the CDR3 is TGTGCCAGTAGAGGGACAGGGTCCACCGGGGAGCTGTTTTTT.